The 2 T cell receptor beta chains presented below share a single source sample, sequenced in a study of blood T cells in healthy people across ages. A second roughly 6 to 12 cycle PCR used barcoded and J-beta primers. Each CDR3 protein is one row after TCRdb ran MiXCR on the 5' RACE reads. The profile covers hundreds of thousands of distinct CDR3 sequences, with about 30% appearing a single time and approximately 14% taken by the ten largest. The sample was blood. Receptors originate from an elderly woman in good health.

This clonotype has more than one count but fewer than ten. The rearrangement links TRBV29-1 to TRBJ1-1, with D unclear. Germline CDR1 and CDR2: SQVTM and ANQGSEA. Trimming took off 8 bases at V and 1 base at J, with 17 bases between the two ends. The CDR3 length is 14 residues. Written as DNA, the CDR3 is TGCAGCCCCTATGGTGGAGAGGGGAACACTGAAGCTTTCTTT. Its translation: CSPYGGEGNTEAFF.

V and J are TRBV21-1 and TRBJ2-7. TRBV21-1 is labeled a pseudogene. The CDR3 has 9 residues. CDR3: CARPYEQYF. The CDR3 coding sequence is TGTGCCAGACCGTATGAGCAGTACTTC.